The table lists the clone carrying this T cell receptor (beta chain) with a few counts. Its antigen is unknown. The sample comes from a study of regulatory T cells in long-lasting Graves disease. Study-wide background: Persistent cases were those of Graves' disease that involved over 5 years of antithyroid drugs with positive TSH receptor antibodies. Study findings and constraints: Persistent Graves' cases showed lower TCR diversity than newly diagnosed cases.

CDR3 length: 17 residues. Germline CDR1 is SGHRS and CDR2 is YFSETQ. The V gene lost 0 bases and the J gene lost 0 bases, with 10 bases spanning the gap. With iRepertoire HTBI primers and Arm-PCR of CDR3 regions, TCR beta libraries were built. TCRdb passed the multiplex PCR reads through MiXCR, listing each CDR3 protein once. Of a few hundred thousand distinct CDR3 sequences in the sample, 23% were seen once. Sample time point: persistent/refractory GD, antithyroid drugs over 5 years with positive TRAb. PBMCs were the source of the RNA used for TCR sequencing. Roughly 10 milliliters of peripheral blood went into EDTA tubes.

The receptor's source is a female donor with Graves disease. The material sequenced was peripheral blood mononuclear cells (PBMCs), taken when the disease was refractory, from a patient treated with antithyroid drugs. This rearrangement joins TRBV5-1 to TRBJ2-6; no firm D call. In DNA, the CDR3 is TGCGCCAGCAGCTTGGATGGGCGCAACTCTGGGGCCAACGTCCTGACTTTC. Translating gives CASSLDGRNSGANVLTF.